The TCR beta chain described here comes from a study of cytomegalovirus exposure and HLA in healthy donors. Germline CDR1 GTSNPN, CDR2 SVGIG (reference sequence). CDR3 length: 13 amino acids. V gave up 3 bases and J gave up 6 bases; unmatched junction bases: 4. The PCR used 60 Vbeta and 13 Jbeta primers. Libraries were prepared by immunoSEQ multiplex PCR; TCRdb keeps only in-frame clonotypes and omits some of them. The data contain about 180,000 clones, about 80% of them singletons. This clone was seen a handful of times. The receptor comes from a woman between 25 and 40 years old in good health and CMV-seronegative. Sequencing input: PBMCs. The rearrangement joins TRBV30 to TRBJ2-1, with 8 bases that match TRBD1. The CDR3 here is CAWSVRGPNEQFF. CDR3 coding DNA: TGTGCCTGGAGCGTCAGGGGGCCCAATGAGCAGTTCTTC.